What follows is one T cell receptor beta chain and its context. The data were obtained in a study of blood T cell repertoires in COVID-19. Across the whole study: COVID-19 samples from acute and convalescent phases originated in the United States, Italy and Spain.

With V trimmed by 0 bases and J by 4 bases, 1 base remained unmatched. This CDR3 has 15 amino acids. From germline, CDR1 is SGHRS and CDR2 YFSETQ. Measured with immunoSEQ multiplex PCR; TCRdb has only the in-frame clones, and not every one. The sample includes some 190,000 clones, more than 70% of them seen just once. The receptor was derived from a woman over 75 with active or convalescent COVID-19. Sequencing was carried out using peripheral blood. J is TRBJ2-1 and V is TRBV5-1, with 10 bases identical to TRBD2. The CDR3 loop reads CASSLELAGYNEQFF. The CDR3 coding sequence is TGCGCCAGCAGCTTGGAACTAGCGGGATACAATGAGCAGTTCTTC. The entire variable domain, with the rest obtained from reference TRBV5-1 and TRBJ2-1, is as follows: KAGVTQTPRYLIKTRGQQVTLSCSPISGHRSVSWYQQTPGQGLQFLFEYFSETQRNKGNFPGRFSGRQFSNSRSEMNVSTLELGDSALYLCASSLELAGYNEQFFGPGTRLTVL.